These 10 T cell receptor beta chains share one sample of origin, sequenced in a study of T cell changes during pregnancy in multiple sclerosis. Using immunoSEQ multiplex PCR, the repertoire was profiled, and TCRdb retains in-frame clones only, with some absent. The table has over 50,000 clones, 90% seen once. The sequencing here drew on peripheral blood, taken in the first trimester of pregnancy. These receptors originate from a female donor in good health, enrolled as a control in a pregnancy study.

The chain carries TRBV4-2 and TRBJ2-4; 9 bases are a match to TRBD1. The length of the CDR3 is 16 residues. V trimming: 2 bases; J trimming: 8 bases; junction bases outside the gene matches: 10. The germline V gene has CDR1 LGHNA and CDR2 YNFKEQ. The CDR3 sequence: CASSQSPRDRDHIQYF. For the CDR3, the DNA is TGTGCCAGCAGCCAATCCCCCCGGGACAGGGATCACATTCAGTACTTC.

This chain uses TRBV18 with TRBJ2-5, with D perhaps matching TRBD2 (5 bases). CDR1 is KGHSH, CDR2 LQKENI, per germline. The V end was cut by 1 base, the J end by 4 bases, with 7 bases between. The CDR3 extends over 13 amino acids. The DNA of the CDR3 is TGTGCCAGCTCACCACTAGGAGGAGAGACCCAGTACTTC. This gives the protein CASSPLGGETQYF.

V usage is TRBV6-5 and J usage is TRBJ1-2, with 10 positions matching TRBD1. This CDR3 has 12 residues. J gave up 8 bases and V 6 bases, and 3 bases lay outside the gene matches. CDR1 and CDR2 from the germline V gene are MNHEY and SVGAGI. The CDR3 DNA reads TGTGCCAGCAGCGGGACAGGGGTCGGCTACACCTTC. Its protein is CASSGTGVGYTF.

The J gene is TRBJ2-7, the V gene TRBV27, with 13 bases matching TRBD2. The J segment lost 4 bases and the V segment lost 4 bases, leaving 7 bases of the junction unmatched. The CDR3 length is 16 residues. Germline CDR1 MNHEY, CDR2 SMNVEV (reference sequence). The CDR3 region has the DNA TGTGCCAGCAGTTCCCCGACTAGCGGGGGGCGTTACGAGCAGTACTTC. Amino acid sequence: CASSSPTSGGRYEQYF.

J is TRBJ2-3 and V is TRBV4-2, with 9 bases matching TRBD2. The CDR3 runs to 20 residues. V was pared by 0 bases and J by 4 bases, with 17 bases of the junction left unmatched. Germline V gene lookup returns CDR1 LGHNA and CDR2 YNFKEQ. CDR3 residues: CASSQDPGATSGFPPDTQYF. CDR3 DNA sequence: TGTGCCAGCAGCCAAGATCCGGGGGCGACTAGCGGATTCCCCCCAGATACGCAGTATTTT.

The rearrangement joins TRBV5-4 to TRBJ1-6; 7 bases are shared with TRBD1. Trimming cost V 0 bases and J 6 bases; bases outside gene matches: 12. CDR1 is SGHNT and CDR2 is YYREEE in the germline V gene (reference sequence). The CDR3 contains 18 residues. The CDR3 DNA sequence: TGTGCCAGCAGCTTGGGCCCCCCGAGGGGGCAAGGTAATTCACCCCTCCACTTT. It yields the protein CASSLGPPRGQGNSPLHF.

The chain uses TRBV9 and TRBJ2-7; 7 bases line up with TRBD2. CDR1 is SGDLS, CDR2 YYNGEE, per germline. J gave up 6 bases and V 4 bases, and 13 bases lay outside the gene matches. The CDR3 totals 15 residues. The CDR3 loop is CASSLLAKKISEQYF. CDR3 coding DNA: TGTGCCAGCAGCCTACTAGCGAAGAAGATATCCGAGCAGTACTTC.

This chain uses TRBV2 with TRBJ2-7; 8 nucleotides match TRBD2. With V trimmed by 6 bases and J by 8 bases, 6 bases remained unmatched. Germline V gene lookup returns CDR1 SNHLY and CDR2 FYNNEI. The CDR3 covers 12 residues. The CDR3 nucleotides read TGTGCCAGCAGCCTTCGGGGGGGCAAGCAGTACTTC. This gives the protein CASSLRGGKQYF.

The V call is TRBV5-1, the J call TRBJ2-1; a weak D match, TRBD1 (5 bases). V was clipped by 0 bases and J by 2 bases, with 12 bases between them. This CDR3 spans 16 amino acids. Germline V gene sequence: CDR1 SGHRS, CDR2 YFSETQ. The CDR3 loop reads CASSLAGRGTYNEQFF. CDR3 sequence (DNA): TGCGCCAGCAGCTTGGCCGGAAGGGGAACCTACAATGAGCAGTTCTTC.

The chain uses TRBV4-2 and TRBJ1-5; D is unclear. V lost 1 base to trimming and J lost 1 base, with 8 bases between them. The length of the CDR3 is 15 residues. The germline V gene encodes CDR1 LGHNA and CDR2 YNFKEQ. The CDR3 sequence: CASSQGWQSNQPQHF. The DNA of the CDR3 is TGTGCCAGCAGCCAAGGGTGGCAGAGCAATCAGCCCCAGCATTTT.